These 8 T cell receptor beta chains share one sample of origin, sequenced in a study of T cell repertoires in cytomegalovirus infection. TCRdb used MiXCR to reprocess the reads, holding one entry per CDR3 protein. This repertoire shows more than 150,000 distinct CDR3 sequences, about 21% found once; its top ten account for approximately 2.9%. The sequenced sample was PBMCs. The receptors were gathered from a human donor in good health (CMV status not recorded). Some clones in this sample may be carry-over from other donors' samples.

The V gene is TRBV2, the J gene TRBJ2-1, with TRBD2 matching over 9 bases. CDR3 size: 13 residues. Per germline, CDR1 SNHLY and CDR2 FYNNEI. The V gene end was trimmed by 3 bases and the J gene end by 12 bases; junction bases not matched to a gene: 6. The CDR3 bases are TGTGCCAGCAGTGAGGGTAGCGGGAGAGGGCAGTTCTTC. Its translation: CASSEGSGRGQFF.

This clonotype was seen repeatedly, ten times or more. The chain joins TRBV11-3 to TRBJ2-7; D is tentatively TRBD1 or TRBD2 (5 bases each). The CDR3 is 16 amino acids. CDR1 is SGHNT and CDR2 is YENEEA in the germline V gene. The V end was cut by 5 bases, the J end by 3 bases, with 20 bases between. For the CDR3, the DNA is TGTGCCAGCAGCATCTCCAGGGAGTCGAGTTTCTACGAGCAGTACTTC. Its protein product is CASSISRESSFYEQYF.

A few counts support this clonotype. The rearrangement joins TRBV5-1 to TRBJ2-5, with 11 bases lining up with TRBD2. Germline CDR1 SGHRS, CDR2 YFSETQ. The CDR3 is 16 amino acids. The V gene end was trimmed by 4 bases and the J gene end by 5 bases; junction bases not matched to a gene: 10. The CDR3 region has the DNA TGCGCCAGCAGCACCCGACTAGCGGGAAGCGTCGAGACCCAGTACTTC. Encoded protein: CASSTRLAGSVETQYF.

The CDR3 region has the DNA TGTGCCAGCAGCGATGCACTACGCGGGCAGTACTTC. Amino acid sequence: CASSDALRGQYF. The genes are TRBV11-3 and TRBJ2-7; D is unclear. From germline, CDR1 is SGHNT and CDR2 YENEEA. Trimming removed 5 bases at V and 9 bases at J, with 14 bases between. This CDR3 is 12 amino acids long.

This clonotype was counted ten times or more. This chain uses TRBV7-8 with TRBJ1-1; 11 bases are a match to TRBD1. The germline V gene encodes CDR1 SGHVS and CDR2 FQNEAQ. This CDR3 is 14 amino acids long. The junction had 4 bases not matched to a gene; V was cut back by 4 bases and J by 6 bases. The DNA for the CDR3 is TGTGCCAGCAGCTCGGGACAGGGGGGTCCTGAAGCTTTCTTT. Translation gives CASSSGQGGPEAFF.

This clonotype was counted at least ten times. This chain joins TRBV5-6 and TRBJ1-5, with D possibly being TRBD1 (5 bases). Germline V CDR1 and CDR2: SGHDT, YYEEEE. This CDR3 spans 15 amino acids. V lost 0 bases to trimming and J lost 4 bases, with 11 bases between them. CDR3 loop: CASSLVGVQNQPQHF. The CDR3 nucleotides are TGTGCCAGCAGCTTGGTAGGGGTCCAGAATCAGCCCCAGCATTTT.

This clonotype was observed once. The V and J genes are TRBV30 and TRBJ2-2; D gene ambiguous. This CDR3 spans 15 amino acids. V was trimmed by 5 bases and J by 0 bases, leaving 13 bases between them. Germline CDR1 is GTSNPN and CDR2 is SVGIG (reference sequence). CDR3 DNA sequence: TGTGCCTGGGTCGACTCTCCTACGAACACCGGGGAGCTGTTTTTT. Translation: CAWVDSPTNTGELFF.

As concerns this clonotype: It may be a read error: a sequence one base away is much more abundant. The rearrangement uses TRBV7-8 and TRBJ1-3, with D unclear. The germline V gene has CDR1 SGHVS and CDR2 FQNEAQ. The CDR3 contains 16 residues. The germline V and J ends were trimmed by 7 bases and 4 bases, with 20 bases remaining between them. The DNA for the CDR3 is TGTGCCAGCATCTTCACCGGGTCTTCCTTGGGAAACACCATATATTTT. Its translation: CASIFTGSSLGNTIYF.